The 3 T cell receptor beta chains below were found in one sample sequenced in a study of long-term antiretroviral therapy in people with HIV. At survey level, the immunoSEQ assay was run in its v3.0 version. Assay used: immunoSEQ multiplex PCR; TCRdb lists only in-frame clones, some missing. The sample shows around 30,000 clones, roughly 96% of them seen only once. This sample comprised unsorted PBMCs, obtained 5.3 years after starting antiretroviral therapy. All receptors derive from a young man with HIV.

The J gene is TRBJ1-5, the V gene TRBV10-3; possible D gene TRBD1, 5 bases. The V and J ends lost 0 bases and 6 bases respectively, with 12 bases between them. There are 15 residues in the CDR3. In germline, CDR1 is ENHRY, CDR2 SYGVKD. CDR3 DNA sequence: TGTGCCATCAGTGAGTCGATCGGGGGTGGTCAGCCCCAGCATTTT. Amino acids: CAISESIGGGQPQHF.

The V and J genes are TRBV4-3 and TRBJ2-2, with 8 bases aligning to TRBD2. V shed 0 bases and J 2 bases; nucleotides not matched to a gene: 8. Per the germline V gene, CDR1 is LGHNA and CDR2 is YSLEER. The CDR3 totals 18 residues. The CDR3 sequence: CASSQEGGLAGNTGELFF. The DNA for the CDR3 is TGCGCCAGCAGCCAAGAAGGCGGGCTAGCGGGTAACACCGGGGAGCTGTTTTTT.

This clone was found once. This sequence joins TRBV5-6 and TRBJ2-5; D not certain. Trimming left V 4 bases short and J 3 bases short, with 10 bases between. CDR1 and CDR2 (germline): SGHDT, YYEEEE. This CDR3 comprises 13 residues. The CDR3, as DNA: TGTGCCAGCAGCCCCCCTACGGAAGAGACCCAGTACTTC. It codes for CASSPPTEETQYF.